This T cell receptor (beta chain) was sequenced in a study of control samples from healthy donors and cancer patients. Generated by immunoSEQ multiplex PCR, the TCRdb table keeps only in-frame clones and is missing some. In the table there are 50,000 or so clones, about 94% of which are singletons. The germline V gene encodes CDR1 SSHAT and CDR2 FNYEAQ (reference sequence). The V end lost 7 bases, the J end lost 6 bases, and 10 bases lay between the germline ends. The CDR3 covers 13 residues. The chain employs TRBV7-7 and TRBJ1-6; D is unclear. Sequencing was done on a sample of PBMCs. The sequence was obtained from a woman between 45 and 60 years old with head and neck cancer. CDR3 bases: TGTGCCAGCACGGAAGACCCTAATTCACCCCTCCACTTT. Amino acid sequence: CASTEDPNSPLHF.